The sequence of this T cell receptor (beta chain) was determined in a study of T cell repertoires in cytomegalovirus infection. Whole-study findings and limits: Carriers of CMV plus the relevant HLA were identified by cumulative public TCR beta family frequency.

TCRdb used MiXCR to reprocess the reads, holding one entry per CDR3 protein. The sample lists some 680,000 distinct CDR3 sequences; 35% to 40% were seen once. From germline, CDR1 is MNHEY and CDR2 SMNVEV (reference sequence). Trimming cost V 5 bases and J 6 bases; bases outside gene matches: 9. CDR3 length: 14 residues. Note on this clonotype: Its antigen remains unknown.

The sequencing sample was made of PBMCs. This sequence was found in a human donor in good health (CMV status not recorded). Some clones in this sample may be carry-over from other donors' samples. The chain is built from TRBV27 and TRBJ2-7; 8 bases align to TRBD1. In nucleotides, the CDR3 is TGTGCCAGCAGTCCCTTAAACAGGGGGTTCGAGCAGTACTTC. It is translated as CASSPLNRGFEQYF.